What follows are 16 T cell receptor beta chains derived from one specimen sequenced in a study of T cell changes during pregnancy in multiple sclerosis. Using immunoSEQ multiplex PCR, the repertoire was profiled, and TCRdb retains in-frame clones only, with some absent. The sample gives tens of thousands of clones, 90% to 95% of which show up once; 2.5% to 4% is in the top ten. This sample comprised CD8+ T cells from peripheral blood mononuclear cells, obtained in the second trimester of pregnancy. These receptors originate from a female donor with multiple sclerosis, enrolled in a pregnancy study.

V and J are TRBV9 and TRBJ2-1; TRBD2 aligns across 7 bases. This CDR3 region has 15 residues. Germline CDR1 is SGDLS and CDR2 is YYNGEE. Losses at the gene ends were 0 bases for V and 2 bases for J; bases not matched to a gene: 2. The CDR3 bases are TGTGCCAGCAGCGTAGGCGGGACTACCTACAATGAGCAGTTCTTC. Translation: CASSVGGTTYNEQFF.

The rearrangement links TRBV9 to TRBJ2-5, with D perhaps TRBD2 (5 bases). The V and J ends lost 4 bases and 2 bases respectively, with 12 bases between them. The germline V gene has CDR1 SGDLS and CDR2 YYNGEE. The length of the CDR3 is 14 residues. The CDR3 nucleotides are TGTGCCAGCAGCCCTCTTTGGAGGCAAGAGACCCAGTACTTC. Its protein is CASSPLWRQETQYF.

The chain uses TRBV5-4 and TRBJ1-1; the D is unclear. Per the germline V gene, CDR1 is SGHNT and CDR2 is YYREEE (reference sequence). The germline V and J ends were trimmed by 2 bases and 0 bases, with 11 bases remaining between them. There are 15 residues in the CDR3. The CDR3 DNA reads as TGTGCCAGCAGCTTCCCCCCGGGGATGAACACTGAAGCTTTCTTT. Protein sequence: CASSFPPGMNTEAFF.

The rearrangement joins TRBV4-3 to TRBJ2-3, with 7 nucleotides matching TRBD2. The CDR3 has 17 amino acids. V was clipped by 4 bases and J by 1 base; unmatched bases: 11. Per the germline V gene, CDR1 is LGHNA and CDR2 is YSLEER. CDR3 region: CASSPTPTAGGTDTQYF. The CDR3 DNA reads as TGCGCCAGCAGCCCAACGCCCACGGCGGGAGGCACAGATACGCAGTATTTT.

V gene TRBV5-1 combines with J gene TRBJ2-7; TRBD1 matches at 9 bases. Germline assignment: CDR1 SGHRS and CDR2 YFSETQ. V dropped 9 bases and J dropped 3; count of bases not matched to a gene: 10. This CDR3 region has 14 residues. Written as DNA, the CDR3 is TGCGCCACCTCGGTCGGGACAGGGAGCTACGAGCAGTACTTC. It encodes CATSVGTGSYEQYF.

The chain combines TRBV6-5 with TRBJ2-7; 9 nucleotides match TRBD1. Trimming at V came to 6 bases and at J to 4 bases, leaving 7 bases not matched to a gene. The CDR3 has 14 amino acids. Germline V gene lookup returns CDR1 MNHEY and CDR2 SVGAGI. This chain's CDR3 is CASSPGTGFYEQYF. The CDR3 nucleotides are TGTGCCAGCAGCCCCGGGACAGGGTTTTACGAGCAGTACTTC.

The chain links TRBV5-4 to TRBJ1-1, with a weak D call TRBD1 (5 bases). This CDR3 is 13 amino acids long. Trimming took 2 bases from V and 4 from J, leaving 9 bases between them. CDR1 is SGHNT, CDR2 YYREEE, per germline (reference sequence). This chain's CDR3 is CASSLTGFTEAFF. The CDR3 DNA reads TGTGCCAGCAGCTTAACAGGTTTCACTGAAGCTTTCTTT.

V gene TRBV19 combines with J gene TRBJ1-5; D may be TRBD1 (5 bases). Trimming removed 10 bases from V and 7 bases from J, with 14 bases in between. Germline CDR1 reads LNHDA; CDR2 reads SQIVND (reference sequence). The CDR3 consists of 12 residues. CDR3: CATRGLRQPQHF. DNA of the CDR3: TGTGCCACTAGGGGCCTAAGACAGCCCCAGCATTTT.

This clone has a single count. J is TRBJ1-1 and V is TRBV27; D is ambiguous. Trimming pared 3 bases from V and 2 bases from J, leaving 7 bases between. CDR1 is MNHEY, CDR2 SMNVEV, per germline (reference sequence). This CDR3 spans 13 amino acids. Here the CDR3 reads CASSFVRNTEAFF. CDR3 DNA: TGTGCCAGCAGTTTTGTGAGAAACACTGAAGCTTTCTTT.

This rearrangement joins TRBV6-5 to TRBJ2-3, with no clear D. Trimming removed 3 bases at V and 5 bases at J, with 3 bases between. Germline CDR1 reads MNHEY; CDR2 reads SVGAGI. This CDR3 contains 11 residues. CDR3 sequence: CASSYRDTQYF. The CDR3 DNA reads TGTGCCAGCAGTTATAGAGATACGCAGTATTTT.

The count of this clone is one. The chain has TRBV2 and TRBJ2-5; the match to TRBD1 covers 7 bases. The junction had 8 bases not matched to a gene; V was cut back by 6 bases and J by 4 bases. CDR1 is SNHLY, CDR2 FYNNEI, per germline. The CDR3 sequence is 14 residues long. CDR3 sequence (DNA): TGTGCCAGCAGGGGGACAGTGGGTCCAGAGACCCAGTACTTC. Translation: CASRGTVGPETQYF.

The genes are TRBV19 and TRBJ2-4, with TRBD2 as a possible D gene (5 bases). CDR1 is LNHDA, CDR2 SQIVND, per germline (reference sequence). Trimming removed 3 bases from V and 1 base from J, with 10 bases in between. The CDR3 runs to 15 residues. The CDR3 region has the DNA TGTGCCAGTAGTATGAATCGGGGTGCCAAAAACATTCAGTACTTC. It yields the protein CASSMNRGAKNIQYF.

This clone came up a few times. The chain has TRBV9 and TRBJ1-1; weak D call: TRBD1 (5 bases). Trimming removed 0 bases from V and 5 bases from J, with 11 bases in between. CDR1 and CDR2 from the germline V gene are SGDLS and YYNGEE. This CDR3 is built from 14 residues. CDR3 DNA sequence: TGTGCCAGCAGCGTAGAAGGGAGGGGTACTGAAGCTTTCTTT. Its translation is CASSVEGRGTEAFF.

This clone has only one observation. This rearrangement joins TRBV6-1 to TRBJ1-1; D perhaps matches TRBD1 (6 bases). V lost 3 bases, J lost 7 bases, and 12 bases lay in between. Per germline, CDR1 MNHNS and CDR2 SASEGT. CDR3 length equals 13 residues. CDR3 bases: TGTGCCAGCAGTGAGAACGAACAGGGTGAAGCTTTCTTT. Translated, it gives CASSENEQGEAFF.

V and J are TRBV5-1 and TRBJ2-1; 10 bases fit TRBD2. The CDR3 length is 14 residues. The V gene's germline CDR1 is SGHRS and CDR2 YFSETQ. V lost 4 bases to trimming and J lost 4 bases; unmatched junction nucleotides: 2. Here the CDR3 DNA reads TGCGCCAGCAGCAGCGGGAGGGATTACAATGAGCAGTTCTTC. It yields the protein CASSSGRDYNEQFF.

CDR3 DNA sequence: TGCGCCAGCAGCGGGGGGGGACTAGGAGAGACCCAGTACTTC. Protein sequence: CASSGGGLGETQYF. The chain uses TRBV5-1 and TRBJ2-5; TRBD2 matches at 8 bases. The CDR3 is 14 residues long. V dropped 4 bases and J dropped 4; count of bases not matched to a gene: 6. Germline V lookup: CDR1 SGHRS, CDR2 YFSETQ.